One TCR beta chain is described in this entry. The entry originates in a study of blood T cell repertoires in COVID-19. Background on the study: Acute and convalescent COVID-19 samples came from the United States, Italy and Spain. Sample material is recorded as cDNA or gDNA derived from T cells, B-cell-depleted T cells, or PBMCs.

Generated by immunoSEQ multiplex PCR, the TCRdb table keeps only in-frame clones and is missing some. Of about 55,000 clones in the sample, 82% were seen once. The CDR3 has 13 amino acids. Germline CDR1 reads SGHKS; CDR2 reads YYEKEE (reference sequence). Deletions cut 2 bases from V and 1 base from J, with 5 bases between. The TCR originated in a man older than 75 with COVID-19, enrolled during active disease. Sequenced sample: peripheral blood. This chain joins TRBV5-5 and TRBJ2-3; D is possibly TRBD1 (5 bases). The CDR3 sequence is CASSLQGTDTQYF. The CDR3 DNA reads TGTGCCAGCAGCTTACAGGGCACAGATACGCAGTATTTT.